A single sample gave rise to the 20 T cell receptor beta chains below, sequenced in a study of chemoradiotherapy in HPV16-positive cancers. The protocol was immunoSEQ multiplex PCR, while the TCRdb copy is restricted to in-frame clones and leaves out a portion. The sample holds 9,500 to 15,000 clones, around 90% seen once. Sample collection occurred from a patient who underwent chemoradiotherapy. These TCRs come from a human donor with HPV-associated anogenital cancer.

The V call is TRBV5-1, the J call TRBJ2-1; the match to TRBD2 covers 12 bases. This CDR3 region has 15 residues. Germline V gene data show CDR1 as SGHRS and CDR2 as YFSETQ. V gave up 9 bases and J gave up 6 bases; unmatched junction bases: 10. CDR3 bases: TGCGCCACCAGAACTGGACTAGCGGGATTCAATGAGCAGTTCTTC. It translates to CATRTGLAGFNEQFF.

V usage is TRBV4-2 and J usage is TRBJ1-1; a weak D match, TRBD1 (5 bases). Between the trimmed V and J ends, which lost 3 bases and 5 bases, there was a span of 13 bases. Germline V CDR1 and CDR2: LGHNA, YNFKEQ. This CDR3 contains 14 residues. CDR3: CASSQGRVGTEAFF. The CDR3 nucleotides are TGTGCCAGCAGCCAGGGCAGGGTAGGAACTGAAGCTTTCTTT.

V and J are TRBV27 and TRBJ1-1, with 7 nucleotides matching TRBD1. The CDR3 contains 14 residues. Germline CDR1 and CDR2: MNHEY and SMNVEV (reference sequence). Trimming cost V 2 bases and J 7 bases; bases outside gene matches: 7. This CDR3 reads CASSLLKGAGEAFF. CDR3 nucleotide sequence: TGTGCCAGCAGTTTACTTAAGGGGGCAGGTGAAGCTTTCTTT.

V usage is TRBV28 and J usage is TRBJ2-2, with TRBD2 matching 7 bases. Trimming cost V 5 bases and J 3 bases; bases outside gene matches: 9. Germline V lookup: CDR1 MDHEN, CDR2 SYDVKM. The CDR3 sequence is 16 residues long. CDR3 amino acids: CASSRGAGAHTGELFF. CDR3 DNA sequence: TGTGCCAGCAGTAGAGGGGCGGGAGCCCACACCGGGGAGCTGTTTTTT.

This chain links TRBV11-3 with TRBJ1-2; 7 bases map to TRBD1. Germline lookup yields CDR1 SGHNT and CDR2 YENEEA. CDR3 length equals 15 residues. V lost 5 bases, J lost 8 bases, and 14 bases stayed unmatched. In nucleotides, the CDR3 is TGTGCCAGCAGCCATTCAACCAGGGGGGGGTCGGGCTACACCTTC. This encodes CASSHSTRGGSGYTF.

V usage is TRBV5-1 and J usage is TRBJ2-2; D is uncertain. CDR3 length: 13 residues. The germline gives CDR1 SGHRS, CDR2 YFSETQ. The ends were cut back, 5 bases at V and 0 bases at J, with 5 bases in the middle. The CDR3 sequence is CASRGTNTGELFF. The CDR3 DNA reads as TGCGCCAGCAGAGGAACGAACACCGGGGAGCTGTTTTTT.

The V call is TRBV7-8, the J call TRBJ2-3; D possibly corresponds to TRBD2 (6 bases). Germline CDR1 SGHVS, CDR2 FQNEAQ. Trimming cost V 2 bases and J 6 bases, with 15 bases left between them. This CDR3 has 15 residues. CDR3 amino acids: CASSLQPGVLDTQYF. For the CDR3, the DNA is TGTGCCAGCAGCTTACAACCGGGAGTATTGGATACGCAGTATTTT.

The rearrangement uses TRBV19 and TRBJ1-5; D not certain. The V and J ends lost 4 bases and 0 bases respectively, with 10 bases between them. The CDR3 extends over 15 amino acids. The V gene's germline CDR1 is LNHDA and CDR2 SQIVND (reference sequence). CDR3 residues: CASSTFDFSNQPQHF. DNA for the CDR3: TGTGCCAGTAGTACCTTTGACTTTAGCAATCAGCCCCAGCATTTT.

The J gene is TRBJ2-7, the V gene TRBV7-6; D is unclear. This CDR3 spans 15 amino acids. In germline, CDR1 is SGHVS, CDR2 FNYEAQ. The V gene lost 4 bases and the J gene lost 0 bases, with 13 bases spanning the gap. The CDR3 nucleotides read TGTGCCAGCAGCTCCCGGGCTGGAAGCTCCTACGAGCAGTACTTC. Translated: CASSSRAGSSYEQYF.

This chain joins TRBV5-5 and TRBJ1-4; D is unclear. This CDR3 region has 14 residues. The ends were cut back, 4 bases at V and 10 bases at J, with 17 bases in the middle. From germline, CDR1 is SGHKS and CDR2 YYEKEE (reference sequence). CDR3 sequence (DNA): TGTGCCAGCAGCCTGGGCGAGCCCGCCGGAAAACTGTTTTTT. It codes for CASSLGEPAGKLFF. Full variable domain (outside the CDR3, taken from reference TRBV5-5 and TRBJ1-4): DAGVTQSPTHLIKTRGQQVTLRCSPISGHKSVSWYQQVLGQGPQFIFQYYEKEERGRGNFPDRFSARQFPNYSSELNVNALLLGDSALYLCASSLGEPAGKLFFGSGTQLSVL.

The chain recombines TRBV10-3 with TRBJ1-2; 8 bases agree with TRBD1. The germline V gene encodes CDR1 ENHRY and CDR2 SYGVKD. The CDR3 runs 13 residues. V was pared by 7 bases and J by 7 bases, with 8 bases of the junction left unmatched. The CDR3 coding sequence is TGTGCCATCACGAGACAGGGGACCTTTGGCTACACCTTC. Protein sequence: CAITRQGTFGYTF.

This clone occurred once. CDR3 residues: CASSRSDRSYEQYF. The DNA for the CDR3 is TGTGCCAGCAGCCGGTCGGACAGGTCCTACGAGCAGTACTTC. The chain is built from TRBV11-3 and TRBJ2-7; 7 bases agree with TRBD1. The germline CDR1 and CDR2 sequences are SGHNT and YENEEA. Trimming removed 5 bases from V and 1 base from J; junction bases left unmatched: 5. CDR3 length equals 14 residues.

The chain recombines TRBV6-5 with TRBJ2-2; TRBD2 is a possible D gene (5 bases). Germline V lookup: CDR1 MNHEY, CDR2 SVGAGI. Between the trimmed V and J ends, which lost 8 bases and 6 bases, there was a span of 13 bases. This CDR3 is 13 amino acids long. The chain's CDR3 is CASRGIGAGELFF. CDR3 nucleotide sequence: TGTGCCAGCCGAGGGATCGGGGCCGGGGAGCTGTTTTTT.

CDR3 bases: TGCAGCGTTGCTCCCCGCGCGAGCTCCTACAATGAGCAGTTCTTC. It translates to CSVAPRASSYNEQFF. The chain uses TRBV29-1 and TRBJ2-1; no reliable D call. The germline CDR1 and CDR2 sequences are SQVTM and ANQGSEA. The CDR3 length is 15 residues. V was clipped by 4 bases and J by 0 bases, with 13 bases between them.

The gene calls are TRBV19 and TRBJ2-3, with TRBD1 identical over 10 bases. In germline, CDR1 is LNHDA, CDR2 SQIVND (reference sequence). CDR3 length equals 16 residues. J gave up 3 bases and V 3 bases, and 6 bases lay outside the gene matches. The CDR3 DNA follows: TGTGCCAGTAGTATTGGGACAGGGGAGGGAACAGATACGCAGTATTTT. It is translated as CASSIGTGEGTDTQYF.

V gene TRBV7-2 combines with J gene TRBJ2-2; 8 positions agree with TRBD2. The CDR3 runs to 16 residues. V gave up 5 bases and J gave up 4 bases; unmatched junction bases: 9. Germline CDR1 is SGHTA and CDR2 is FQGNSA. The chain's CDR3 is CASSPPRGGITGELFF. CDR3 bases: TGTGCCAGCAGCCCACCGCGCGGGGGGATCACCGGGGAGCTGTTTTTT.

The V and J genes are TRBV28 and TRBJ2-2; the D is unclear. CDR3 length equals 17 residues. V gave up 3 bases and J gave up 9 bases, with 23 bases separating them. Germline V gives CDR1 MDHEN, CDR2 SYDVKM. The CDR3 DNA reads TGTGCCAGCAGTTTTAAGAGATGGTTTGGTGAAACACGGGAGCTGTTTTTT. Protein product: CASSFKRWFGETRELFF.

The chain carries TRBV5-1 and TRBJ2-1; possibly TRBD1 for D (5 bases). The germline V and J ends were trimmed by 2 bases and 1 base, with 10 bases remaining between them. There are 15 residues in the CDR3. Germline V gene lookup returns CDR1 SGHRS and CDR2 YFSETQ. For the CDR3, the DNA is TGCGCCAGCAGCTTAGGGGCCCGGTCCTACAATGAGCAGTTCTTC. Translation: CASSLGARSYNEQFF.

V usage is TRBV5-5 and J usage is TRBJ2-7; D is ambiguous. Germline lookup yields CDR1 SGHKS and CDR2 YYEKEE (reference sequence). The CDR3 covers 13 residues. With 1 base removed from V and 1 base from J, the gap between germline ends came to 6 bases. The CDR3 coding sequence is TGTGCCAGCAGCTTGCTCGGGTCCTACGAGCAGTACTTC. It codes for CASSLLGSYEQYF.

This clone was observed a single time. V usage is TRBV7-9 and J usage is TRBJ1-2, with D maybe TRBD1 (5 bases). The V end was cut by 1 base, the J end by 6 bases, with 9 bases between. The CDR3 contains 13 residues. From germline, CDR1 is SEHNR and CDR2 FQNEAQ (reference sequence). The CDR3 protein is CASSLVAGHGYTF. The CDR3 nucleotides read TGTGCCAGCAGCTTAGTGGCGGGGCATGGCTACACCTTC.